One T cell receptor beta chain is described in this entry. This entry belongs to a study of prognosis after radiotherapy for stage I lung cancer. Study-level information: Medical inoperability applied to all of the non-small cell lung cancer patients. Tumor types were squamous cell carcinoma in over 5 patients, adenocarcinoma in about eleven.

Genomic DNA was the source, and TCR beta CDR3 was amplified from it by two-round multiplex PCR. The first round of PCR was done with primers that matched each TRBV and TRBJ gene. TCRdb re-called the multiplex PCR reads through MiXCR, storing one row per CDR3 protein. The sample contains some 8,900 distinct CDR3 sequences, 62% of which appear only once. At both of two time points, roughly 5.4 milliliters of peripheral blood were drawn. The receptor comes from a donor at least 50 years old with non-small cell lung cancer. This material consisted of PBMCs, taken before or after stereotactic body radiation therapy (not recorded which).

CDR3 DNA sequence: TGTGCCAGCAAGGACAGGGAAAACAATGAGCAGTTCTTC. Translated: CASKDRENNEQFF. The chain uses TRBV2 and TRBJ2-1; 8 bases agree with TRBD1. The CDR3 spans 13 residues. Germline V CDR1 and CDR2: SNHLY, FYNNEI. V lost 7 bases and J lost 5; bases outside the gene matches: 4.